Detailed here is one TCR beta chain. Its antigen is unknown. The record originates from a study of cytomegalovirus exposure and HLA in healthy donors. With 60 Vbeta and 13 Jbeta primers, the PCR was carried out. The assay was immunoSEQ multiplex PCR, and TCRdb's table has in-frame clones only and misses some. Of some 140,000 clones in the sample, about 68% are singletons; the top ten hold about 2%. General study findings and limits: Some V segments, including TRBV6-2 and TRBV6-3, were excluded as indistinguishable. The authors listed about 170 TCR beta chains as cytomegalovirus-associated.

Per the germline V gene, CDR1 is LNHDA and CDR2 is SQIVND (reference sequence). The CDR3 consists of 15 residues. The V and J ends lost 9 bases and 0 bases respectively, with 15 bases between them. Sequencing was carried out using PBMCs. The chain is built from TRBV19 and TRBJ2-1; D is perhaps TRBD2 (7 bases). The TCR sequence derives from a man aged 25-45 years in good health and CMV-seronegative. In nucleotides, the CDR3 is TGTGCCAGCCGGAGGGGGGGGAGCTCCTACAATGAGCAGTTCTTC. It translates to CASRRGGSSYNEQFF.